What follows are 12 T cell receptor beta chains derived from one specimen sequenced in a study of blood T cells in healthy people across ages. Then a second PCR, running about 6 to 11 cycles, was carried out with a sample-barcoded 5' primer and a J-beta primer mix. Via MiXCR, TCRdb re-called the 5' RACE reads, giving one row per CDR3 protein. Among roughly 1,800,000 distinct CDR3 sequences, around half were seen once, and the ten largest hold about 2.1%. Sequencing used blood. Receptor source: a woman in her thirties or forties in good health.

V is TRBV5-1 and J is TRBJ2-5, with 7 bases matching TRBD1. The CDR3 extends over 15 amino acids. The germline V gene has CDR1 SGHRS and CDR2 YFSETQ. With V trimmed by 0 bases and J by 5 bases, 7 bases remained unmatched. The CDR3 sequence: CASSLGQGVTETQYF. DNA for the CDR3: TGCGCCAGCAGCTTGGGACAGGGAGTCACCGAGACCCAGTACTTC.

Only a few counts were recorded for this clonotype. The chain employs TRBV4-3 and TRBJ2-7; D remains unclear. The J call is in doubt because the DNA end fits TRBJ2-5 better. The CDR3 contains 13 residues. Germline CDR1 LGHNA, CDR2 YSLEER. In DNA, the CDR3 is TGCGCCAGCAGCCAAGATAACGAAGAGACCCAGTACTTC. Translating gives CASSQDNEETQYF.

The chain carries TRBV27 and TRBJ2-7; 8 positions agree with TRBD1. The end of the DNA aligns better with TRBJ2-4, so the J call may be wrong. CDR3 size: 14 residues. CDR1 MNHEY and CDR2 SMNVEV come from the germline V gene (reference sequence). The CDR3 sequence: CASQLTGEGNIQYF. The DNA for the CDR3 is TGTGCCAGCCAACTGACAGGGGAAGGGAACATTCAGTACTTC.

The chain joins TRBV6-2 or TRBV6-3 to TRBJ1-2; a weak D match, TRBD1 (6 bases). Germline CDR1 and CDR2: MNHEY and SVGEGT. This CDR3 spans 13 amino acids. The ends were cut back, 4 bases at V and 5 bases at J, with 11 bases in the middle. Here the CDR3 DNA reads TGTGCCAGCAGTTCTTATACAGGGTATGGCTACACCTTC. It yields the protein CASSSYTGYGYTF.

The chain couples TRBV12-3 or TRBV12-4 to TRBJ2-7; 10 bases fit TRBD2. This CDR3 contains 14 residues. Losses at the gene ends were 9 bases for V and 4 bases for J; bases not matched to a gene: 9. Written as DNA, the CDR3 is TGTGCCAGTGGGATTAGCGGGGGGCGTTACGAGCAGTACTTC. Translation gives CASGISGGRYEQYF.

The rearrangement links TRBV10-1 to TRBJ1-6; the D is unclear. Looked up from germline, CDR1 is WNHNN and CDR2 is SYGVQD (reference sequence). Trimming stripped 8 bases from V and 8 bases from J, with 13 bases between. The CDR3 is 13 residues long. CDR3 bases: TGCGCCAGCTCGGACCTCGACGATTCACCCCTCCACTTT. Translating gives CASSDLDDSPLHF.

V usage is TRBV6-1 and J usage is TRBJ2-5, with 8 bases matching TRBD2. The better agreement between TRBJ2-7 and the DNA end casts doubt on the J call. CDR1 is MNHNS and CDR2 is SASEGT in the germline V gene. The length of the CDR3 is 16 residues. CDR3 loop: CASRKPGSGVPYEQYF. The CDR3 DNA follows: TGTGCCAGCAGGAAACCAGGTAGCGGGGTCCCCTACGAGCAGTACTTC.

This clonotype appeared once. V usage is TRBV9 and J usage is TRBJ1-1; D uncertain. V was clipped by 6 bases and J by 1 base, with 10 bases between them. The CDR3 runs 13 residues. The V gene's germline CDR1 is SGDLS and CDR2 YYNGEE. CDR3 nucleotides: TGTGCCAGCACCCCAGGACGGAACACTGAAGCTTTCTTT. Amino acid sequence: CASTPGRNTEAFF. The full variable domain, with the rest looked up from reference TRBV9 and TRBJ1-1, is DSGVTQTPKHLITATGQRVTLRCSPRSGDLSVYWYQQSLDQGLQFLIQYYNGEERAKGNILERFSAQQFPDLHSELNLSSLELGDSALYFCASTPGRNTEAFFGQGTRLTVV.

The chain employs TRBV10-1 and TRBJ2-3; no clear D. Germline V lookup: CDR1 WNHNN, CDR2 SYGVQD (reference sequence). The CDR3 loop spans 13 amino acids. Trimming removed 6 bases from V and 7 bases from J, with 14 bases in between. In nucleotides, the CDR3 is TGCGCCAGCAGCGCCGATTTAACAAATACGCAGTATTTT. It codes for CASSADLTNTQYF.

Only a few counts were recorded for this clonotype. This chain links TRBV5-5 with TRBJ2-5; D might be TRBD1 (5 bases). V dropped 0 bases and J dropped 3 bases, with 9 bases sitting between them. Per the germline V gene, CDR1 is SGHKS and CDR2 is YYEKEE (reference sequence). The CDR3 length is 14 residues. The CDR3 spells CASSLAQVEETQYF. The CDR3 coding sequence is TGTGCCAGCAGCTTGGCACAGGTGGAAGAGACCCAGTACTTC.

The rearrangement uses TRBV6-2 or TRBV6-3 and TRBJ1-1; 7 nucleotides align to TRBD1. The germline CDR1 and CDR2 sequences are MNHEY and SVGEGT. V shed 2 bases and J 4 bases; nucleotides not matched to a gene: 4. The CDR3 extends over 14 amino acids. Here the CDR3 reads CASSYRQGSTEAFF. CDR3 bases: TGTGCCAGCAGTTACCGACAGGGATCCACTGAAGCTTTCTTT.

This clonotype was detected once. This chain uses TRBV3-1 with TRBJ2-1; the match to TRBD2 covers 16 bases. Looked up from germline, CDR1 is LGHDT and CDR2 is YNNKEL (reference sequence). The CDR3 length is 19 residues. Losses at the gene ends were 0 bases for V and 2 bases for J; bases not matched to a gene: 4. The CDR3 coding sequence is TGTGCCAGCAGCCAAGAGGGACTAGCGGGGGGGGGCACCTACAATGAGCAGTTCTTC. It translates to CASSQEGLAGGGTYNEQFF.